The 29 T cell receptor beta chains below were found in one sample sequenced in a study of cytomegalovirus exposure and HLA in healthy donors. A multiplex PCR was run with 60 Vbeta primers and 13 Jbeta primers. Measured with immunoSEQ multiplex PCR; TCRdb has only the in-frame clones, and not every one. The table has roughly 120,000 clones, approximately 68% seen once; the top ten hold around 1.6%. The sample was PBMCs. These receptors were obtained from a man younger than 40 in good health and CMV-seropositive.

This clone was counted between two and nine times. V usage is TRBV2 and J usage is TRBJ1-2; tentative D call: TRBD1 (6 bases). V was cut by 6 bases and J by 8 bases, with 16 bases left in between. The germline V gene encodes CDR1 SNHLY and CDR2 FYNNEI. The CDR3 has 13 amino acids. CDR3 amino acids: CASSGQMVTGYTF. The CDR3 nucleotides read TGTGCCAGCAGCGGACAGATGGTTACGGGCTACACCTTC. The full variable domain, its missing parts supplied by reference TRBV2 and TRBJ1-2, is EPEVTQTPSHQVTQMGQEVILRCVPISNHLYFYWYRQILGQKVEFLVSFYNNEISEKSEIFDDQFSVERPDGSNFTLKIRSTKLEDSAMYFCASSGQMVTGYTFGSGTRLTVV.

The chain recombines TRBV19 with TRBJ1-5; TRBD1 is a possible D gene (5 bases). Trimming pared 3 bases from V and 2 bases from J, leaving 11 bases between. The CDR3 runs to 15 residues. The V gene's germline CDR1 is LNHDA and CDR2 SQIVND (reference sequence). The chain's CDR3 is CASSIEWGRNQPQHF. The CDR3 bases are TGTGCCAGTAGTATTGAATGGGGCCGCAATCAGCCCCAGCATTTT. The whole variable domain, filled in from reference TRBV19 and TRBJ1-5, reads DGGITQSPKYLFRKEGQNVTLSCEQNLNHDAMYWYRQDPGQGLRLIYYSQIVNDFQKGDIAEGYSVSREKKESFPLTVTSAQKNPTAFYLCASSIEWGRNQPQHFGDGTRLSIL.

The chain uses TRBV11-2 and TRBJ2-7; D gene uncertain. Trimming shortened V by 5 bases and J by 3 bases, and 14 bases separated the two germline ends. CDR1 is SGHAT, CDR2 FQNNGV, per germline. The CDR3 runs to 14 residues. The CDR3 DNA sequence: TGTGCCAGCAGCGGCTACAGAGACGACTACGAGCAGTACTTC. It translates to CASSGYRDDYEQYF.

This clone showed up just once. This chain uses TRBV7-9 with TRBJ1-3, with a weak D call TRBD1 (6 bases). Trimming pared 3 bases from V and 0 bases from J, leaving 9 bases between. Germline V gives CDR1 SEHNR, CDR2 FQNEAQ (reference sequence). The length of the CDR3 is 15 residues. In DNA, the CDR3 is TGTGCCAGCAGCTTGGGGGCACACTCTGGAAACACCATATATTTT. As protein: CASSLGAHSGNTIYF. Using reference TRBV7-9 and TRBJ1-3 for the parts outside the CDR3, the full variable domain is DTGVSQNPRHKITKRGQNVTFRCDPISEHNRLYWYRQTLGQGPEFLTYFQNEAQLEKSRLLSDRFSAERPKGSFSTLEIQRTEQGDSAMYLCASSLGAHSGNTIYFGEGSWLTVV.

V usage is TRBV7-3 and J usage is TRBJ2-5; TRBD2 aligns across 11 bases. CDR1 and CDR2 (germline): SGHTA, FQGTGA. Unmatched junction bases numbered 8, after V lost 4 bases and J lost 4 bases. CDR3 length equals 16 residues. CDR3 DNA sequence: TGTGCCAGCAGCTCAACCATAGCGGGAGGGCGAGAGACCCAGTACTTC. This sequence encodes CASSSTIAGGRETQYF.

The chain joins TRBV5-1 to TRBJ2-5, with D perhaps matching TRBD2 (5 bases). The J call may be faulty, since TRBJ2-7 better matches the DNA end. The germline gives CDR1 SGHRS, CDR2 YFSETQ. CDR3 length equals 16 residues. This CDR3 is CASSLDLGRAPYEQYF. The CDR3 nucleotides read TGCGCCAGCAGCTTGGACCTCGGGCGGGCCCCCTACGAGCAGTACTTC.

This rearrangement joins TRBV6-5 to TRBJ2-7; 9 bases are a match to TRBD1. V gave up 0 bases and J gave up 4 bases; unmatched junction bases: 4. Germline V gene data show CDR1 as MNHEY and CDR2 as SVGAGI. This CDR3 is built from 15 residues. The CDR3 loop reads CASSYSDRGRYEQYF. Written as DNA, the CDR3 is TGTGCCAGCAGTTACTCTGACAGGGGGAGATACGAGCAGTACTTC.

This chain links TRBV11-2 with TRBJ2-3; 13 bases map to TRBD2. CDR3 size: 17 residues. V shed 0 bases, J shed 1 base, and the junction held 1 base outside the gene matches. Germline CDR1 reads SGHAT; CDR2 reads FQNNGV. CDR3 in amino acids: CASSLDGTSGGTDTQYF. CDR3 DNA sequence: TGTGCCAGCAGCTTAGATGGGACTAGCGGGGGCACAGATACGCAGTATTTT.

This chain connects TRBV19 to TRBJ2-3; unclear D gene. This CDR3 comprises 14 residues. The V gene lost 5 bases and the J gene lost 2 bases, with 11 bases spanning the gap. CDR1 and CDR2 from the germline V gene are LNHDA and SQIVND (reference sequence). As DNA, the CDR3 is TGTGCCAGTAGTTTGCGCGGAGACACAGATACGCAGTATTTT. As protein: CASSLRGDTDTQYF. The full variable domain, in which reference TRBV19 and TRBJ2-3 provide the parts outside the CDR3, is DGGITQSPKYLFRKEGQNVTLSCEQNLNHDAMYWYRQDPGQGLRLIYYSQIVNDFQKGDIAEGYSVSREKKESFPLTVTSAQKNPTAFYLCASSLRGDTDTQYFGPGTRLTVL.

Ten or more counts support this clone. J is TRBJ2-1 and V is TRBV4-3, with D tentatively TRBD1 (6 bases). The CDR3 length is 15 residues. Trimming left V 0 bases short and J 10 bases short, with 16 bases between. From germline, CDR1 is LGHNA and CDR2 YSLEER. CDR3 residues: CASSQEVSRGREQFF. The CDR3 DNA reads as TGCGCCAGCAGCCAAGAGGTTAGCAGGGGACGGGAGCAGTTCTTC.

The CDR3 loop reads CASSPGFGVEKLFF. The CDR3 DNA reads TGTGCCAGCAGCCCGGGGTTTGGAGTCGAAAAACTGTTTTTT. V is TRBV7-9 and J is TRBJ1-4; the D is unclear. CDR1 is SEHNR, CDR2 FQNEAQ, per germline (reference sequence). V lost 5 bases to trimming and J lost 8 bases, with 15 bases between them. This CDR3 region has 14 residues.

The chain carries TRBV5-1 and TRBJ1-6, with unresolved D. Germline V gene data show CDR1 as SGHRS and CDR2 as YFSETQ. The CDR3 contains 14 residues. Trimming removed 0 bases at V and 7 bases at J, with 8 bases between. As DNA, the CDR3 is TGCGCCAGCAGCTTGGACAGATTAAATTCACCCCTCCACTTT. This encodes CASSLDRLNSPLHF.

The V gene is TRBV6-1, the J gene TRBJ1-5; D gene unclear. The length of the CDR3 is 15 residues. Germline values: CDR1 MNHNS, CDR2 SASEGT. Between the trimmed V and J ends, which lost 3 bases and 6 bases, there was a span of 15 bases. The chain's CDR3 is CASSDGPWRAQPQHF. The CDR3 bases are TGTGCCAGCAGTGATGGCCCTTGGAGGGCTCAGCCCCAGCATTTT.

This sequence joins TRBV4-1 and TRBJ2-7, with a possible D match to TRBD2 (5 bases). The germline gives CDR1 MGHRA, CDR2 YSYEKL. Trimming cost V 0 bases and J 3 bases, with 12 bases left between them. The CDR3 consists of 15 residues. The CDR3 is CASSQDQRNFYEQYF. The DNA of the CDR3 is TGCGCCAGCAGCCAAGATCAGCGGAATTTCTACGAGCAGTACTTC.

The V and J genes are TRBV7-2 and TRBJ1-5; TRBD1 matches 8 bases. This CDR3 is built from 12 residues. From germline, CDR1 is SGHTA and CDR2 FQGNSA. The J segment lost 7 bases and the V segment lost 4 bases, leaving 0 bases of the junction unmatched. The CDR3 sequence: CASSYRGQPQHF. In DNA form, the CDR3 reads TGTGCCAGCAGCTACAGGGGGCAGCCCCAGCATTTT.

The CDR3 nucleotides are TGTGCCAGTAGTATTGGCTCACGGGACATAATAGCCAAAAACATTCAGTACTTC. Translating it yields CASSIGSRDIIAKNIQYF. The V and J genes are TRBV19 and TRBJ2-4, with D possibly TRBD1 on 6 matching bases. V was trimmed by 3 bases and J by 0 bases, leaving 18 bases between them. Germline V lookup: CDR1 LNHDA, CDR2 SQIVND (reference sequence). This CDR3 contains 18 residues.

This chain joins TRBV6-1 and TRBJ1-2; 8 bases map to TRBD1. Germline CDR1 is MNHNS and CDR2 is SASEGT. This CDR3 is 14 amino acids long. The ends lost 5 bases at V and 2 bases at J; junction bases unmatched: 4. This CDR3 reads CASSRTGSNYGYTF. CDR3 DNA: TGTGCCAGCAGTCGGACAGGGTCGAACTATGGCTACACCTTC.

This sequence joins TRBV23-1 and TRBJ1-2; D gene ambiguous. TRBV23-1 is identified as an open reading frame with a role that is uncertain. V shed 1 base and J shed 4 bases, with 7 bases lying between them. CDR3 length equals 13 residues. Here the CDR3 DNA reads TGCGCCAGCAGTCAATTTCGTATCTATGGCTACACCTTC. Translated: CASSQFRIYGYTF.

The CDR3 DNA is TGTGCCAGCAGCTTAGGGGGGACACTCCACTACAATGAGCAGTTCTTC. The encoded protein is CASSLGGTLHYNEQFF. V gene TRBV7-2 combines with J gene TRBJ2-1; weak D call: TRBD1 (6 bases). V lost 1 base, J lost 3 bases, and 13 bases lay in between. Per the germline V gene, CDR1 is SGHTA and CDR2 is FQGNSA. The length of the CDR3 is 16 residues. Full variable domain (remainder filled in from reference TRBV7-2 and TRBJ2-1): GAGVSQSPSNKVTEKGKDVELRCDPISGHTALYWYRQSLGQGLEFLIYFQGNSAPDKSGLPSDRFSAERTGGSVSTLTIQRTQQEDSAVYLCASSLGGTLHYNEQFFGPGTRLTVL.

This rearrangement joins TRBV10-3 to TRBJ1-4, with TRBD1 as a possible D gene (5 bases). Germline V CDR1 and CDR2: ENHRY, SYGVKD. With 6 bases removed from V and 8 bases from J, the gap between germline ends came to 13 bases. The CDR3 runs to 13 residues. This CDR3 reads CAIRLQEGEKLFF. DNA for the CDR3: TGTGCCATCAGGTTACAGGAGGGAGAAAAACTGTTTTTT.

The chain carries TRBV5-1 and TRBJ2-1, with D possibly matching TRBD2 (6 bases). Looked up from germline, CDR1 is SGHRS and CDR2 is YFSETQ. This CDR3 spans 16 amino acids. V lost 7 bases, J lost 7 bases, and 24 bases lay in between. The CDR3 sequence: CASDPEGLATRNEQFF. The CDR3, as DNA: TGCGCCAGCGACCCCGAGGGACTGGCTACAAGGAATGAGCAGTTCTTC.

V usage is TRBV2 and J usage is TRBJ2-5; 7 bases align to TRBD1. The CDR3 has 13 amino acids. V lost 6 bases, J lost 5 bases, and 6 bases stayed unmatched. Germline lookup yields CDR1 SNHLY and CDR2 FYNNEI. Here the CDR3 DNA reads TGTGCCAGCAGCCCACAGGGGCGCGAGACCCAGTACTTC. Amino acid sequence: CASSPQGRETQYF.

This chain connects TRBV5-6 to TRBJ2-1; a weak D match, TRBD1 (7 bases). Trimming pared 2 bases from V and 8 bases from J, leaving 17 bases between. Germline assignment: CDR1 SGHDT and CDR2 YYEEEE. The CDR3 has 15 amino acids. The CDR3 DNA sequence: TGTGCCAGCAGCTTTCAGGGGGGTCTCTTCTATGAGCAGTTCTTC. Protein: CASSFQGGLFYEQFF.

Here the CDR3 reads CASSPGQQGNTEAFF. The CDR3 DNA follows: TGTGCCAGCTCACCGGGGCAGCAGGGTAACACTGAAGCTTTCTTT. The J gene is TRBJ1-1, the V gene TRBV18; perhaps TRBD1 as D (5 bases). CDR3 length: 15 amino acids. CDR1 is KGHSH, CDR2 LQKENI, per germline. The V gene lost 3 bases and the J gene lost 2 bases, with 13 bases spanning the gap. Full variable domain (remainder filled in from reference TRBV18 and TRBJ1-1): NAGVMQNPRHLVRRRGQEARLRCSPMKGHSHVYWYRQLPEEGLKFMVYLQKENIIDESGMPKERFSAEFPKEGPSILRIQQVVRGDSAAYFCASSPGQQGNTEAFFGQGTRLTVV.

On this clone itself: A junction boundary mismatches the germline segment, possibly from a read error. The chain employs TRBV29-1 and TRBJ1-1; perhaps TRBD1 as D (6 bases). CDR3 length: 16 residues. The V gene's germline CDR1 is SQVTM and CDR2 ANQGSEA. The CDR3 loop is CSAEDTPGGLSTEAFF. The CDR3 DNA reads as TGCAGCGCTGAAGACACCCCGGGGGGGCTTAGCACTGAAGCTTTCTTT.

On this clone itself: The same CDR3 also results from other DNA sequences found in this sample. The chain links TRBV28 to TRBJ1-1; TRBD1 aligns across 7 bases. CDR1 is MDHEN, CDR2 SYDVKM, per germline. CDR3 length equals 13 residues. Trimming at V came to 2 bases and at J to 3 bases, leaving 0 bases not matched to a gene. In nucleotides, the CDR3 is TGTGCCAGCAGTTTAACAGGGGACACTGAAGCTTTCTTT. As protein: CASSLTGDTEAFF.

This clone showed up just a few times. The chain uses TRBV12-5 and TRBJ1-2, with 8 bases aligning to TRBD1. Per germline, CDR1 LGHNT and CDR2 FRNRAP. CDR3 length equals 14 residues. Trimming removed 4 bases from V and 3 bases from J; junction bases left unmatched: 4. The CDR3 loop is CASGSQTGDYGYTF. The CDR3 coding sequence is TGTGCTAGTGGTTCCCAGACAGGGGACTATGGCTACACCTTC.

J is TRBJ2-5 and V is TRBV2; no firm D call. Trimming pared 3 bases from V and 7 bases from J, leaving 3 bases between. This CDR3 contains 10 residues. The germline CDR1 and CDR2 sequences are SNHLY and FYNNEI. The CDR3 spells CASSDRTQYF. DNA of the CDR3: TGTGCCAGCAGTGACAGGACCCAGTACTTC.

A single count supports this clone. This chain uses TRBV7-9 with TRBJ1-4, with TRBD1 matching over 9 bases. This CDR3 has 16 amino acids. Germline V gene data show CDR1 as SEHNR and CDR2 as FQNEAQ (reference sequence). Losses at the gene ends were 3 bases for V and 8 bases for J; bases not matched to a gene: 10. The CDR3 loop is CASSLSGQGRREKLFF. CDR3 sequence (DNA): TGTGCCAGCAGCTTGTCGGGACAGGGCCGAAGGGAAAAACTGTTTTTT.